These 17 T cell receptor beta chains came from one sample sequenced in a study of shared T cell receptors in the human thymus. The table came from immunoSEQ multiplex PCR; TCRdb's copy has only in-frame clones and leaves some out. The sample carries about 380,000 clones, approximately 95% recorded once. Sequencing was done on a sample of thymocytes. These TCRs come from a human donor.

The genes are TRBV12-5 and TRBJ1-5; a possible D gene is TRBD1 (5 bases). Germline V lookup: CDR1 LGHNT, CDR2 FRNRAP. CDR3 length: 15 residues. With 7 bases removed from V and 0 bases from J, the gap between germline ends came to 13 bases. CDR3 nucleotide sequence: TGTGCTAGTGCCTGGGGCGGGTATAGCAATCAGCCCCAGCATTTT. It yields the protein CASAWGGYSNQPQHF.

The rearrangement joins TRBV29-1 to TRBJ1-2; 10 bases line up with TRBD1. The CDR3 loop spans 13 amino acids. Germline CDR1 and CDR2: SQVTM and ANQGSEA. Germline trimming cut 7 bases from V and 5 bases from J; bases unmatched to any gene: 7. CDR3 DNA: TGCAGCGCCCACCCGGGACAGGGGTATGGCTACACCTTC. Its protein product is CSAHPGQGYGYTF.

Notes on this clone: This sample includes further DNA sequences coding for the same CDR3. The chain links TRBV7-3 to TRBJ2-1; 9 nucleotides agree with TRBD2. This CDR3 has 15 residues. Germline CDR1 is SGHTA and CDR2 is FQGTGA. The ends lost 3 bases at V and 0 bases at J; junction bases unmatched: 0. The CDR3 nucleotides read TGTGCCAGCAGCTTTAGCGGGAGCTCCTACAATGAGCAGTTCTTC. Protein product: CASSFSGSSYNEQFF.

The rearrangement joins TRBV6-5 to TRBJ1-1; the D is unclear. There are 13 residues in the CDR3. V gave up 5 bases and J gave up 1 base, with 8 bases separating them. Looked up from germline, CDR1 is MNHEY and CDR2 is SVGAGI. CDR3 DNA sequence: TGTGCCAGCAGTGCTTACAGGAACACTGAAGCTTTCTTT. Translation: CASSAYRNTEAFF.

The chain combines TRBV2 with TRBJ2-1; 13 nucleotides line up with TRBD2. Germline V gives CDR1 SNHLY, CDR2 FYNNEI. Germline trimming cut 7 bases from V and 7 bases from J; bases unmatched to any gene: 1. There are 13 residues in the CDR3. CDR3 nucleotides: TGTGCCAGCACGACTAGCGGGAGGAATGAGCAGTTCTTC. It codes for CASTTSGRNEQFF.

This sequence joins TRBV4-1 and TRBJ2-1, with D possibly TRBD1 on 6 matching bases. Germline CDR1 reads MGHRA; CDR2 reads YSYEKL. The CDR3 covers 17 residues. The V gene lost 2 bases and the J gene lost 0 bases, with 14 bases spanning the gap. The CDR3 region has the DNA TGCGCCAGCAGCCAACCACAGGGAAGGTACTCCTACAATGAGCAGTTCTTC. Translating gives CASSQPQGRYSYNEQFF.

The V and J genes are TRBV28 and TRBJ2-1, with 10 bases aligning to TRBD2. Per germline, CDR1 MDHEN and CDR2 SYDVKM. CDR3 length: 19 residues. V was clipped by 4 bases and J by 6 bases; unmatched bases: 18. The CDR3 sequence is CASSSPLTSGRAGVNEQFF. For the CDR3, the DNA is TGTGCCAGCAGTTCCCCCCTGACAAGCGGGAGGGCCGGGGTCAATGAGCAGTTCTTC.

This clone appeared once. V gene TRBV27 combines with J gene TRBJ2-1, with 8 nucleotides matching TRBD2. The junction had 16 bases not matched to a gene; V was cut back by 6 bases and J by 9 bases. Germline CDR1 MNHEY, CDR2 SMNVEV (reference sequence). The CDR3 length is 16 residues. For the CDR3, the DNA is TGTGCCAGCAGGGAAGTAGGTCCTAGCGGGTCGGGTGAGCAGTTCTTC. It specifies CASREVGPSGSGEQFF.

The gene calls are TRBV11-3 and TRBJ1-2; perhaps TRBD1 as D (5 bases). V lost 0 bases to trimming and J lost 1 base, with 18 bases between them. Germline CDR1 reads SGHNT; CDR2 reads YENEEA. This CDR3 is 18 amino acids long. CDR3 sequence reads: CASSLEKGQGKYNYGYTF. CDR3 coding DNA: TGTGCCAGCAGCTTAGAGAAGGGTCAGGGTAAGTATAACTATGGCTACACCTTC.

Here the CDR3 reads CATREGKKLFF. DNA of the CDR3: TGTGCCACCCGAGAGGGGAAAAAACTGTTTTTT. V usage is TRBV15 and J usage is TRBJ1-4; D perhaps matches TRBD1 (5 bases). CDR1 LNHNV and CDR2 YYDKDF come from the germline V gene (reference sequence). There are 11 residues in the CDR3. V was trimmed by 8 bases and J by 9 bases, leaving 10 bases between them.

The CDR3 DNA sequence: TGTGCCAGCAGCTTGGCGCGCAGGGAGGGCAATCAGCCCCAGCATTTT. It is translated as CASSLARREGNQPQHF. This chain joins TRBV5-6 and TRBJ1-5; the D gene is possibly TRBD1 (5 bases). Germline V CDR1 and CDR2: SGHDT, YYEEEE. V lost 0 bases and J 2 bases, leaving 12 bases between the germline ends. CDR3 length: 16 residues.

This rearrangement joins TRBV6-1 to TRBJ2-7; TRBD1 is a possible D gene (7 bases). Germline V lookup: CDR1 MNHNS, CDR2 SASEGT. This CDR3 spans 17 amino acids. Between the trimmed V and J ends, which lost 4 bases and 2 bases, there was a span of 21 bases. In DNA form, the CDR3 reads TGTGCCAGCAGTGGAGGACAGGACTACTATACCACCTACGAGCAGTACTTC. It translates to CASSGGQDYYTTYEQYF.

The chain is built from TRBV30 and TRBJ1-1, with D unclear. Germline values: CDR1 GTSNPN, CDR2 SVGIG (reference sequence). This CDR3 contains 11 residues. The V gene lost 3 bases and the J gene lost 2 bases, with 4 bases spanning the gap. The CDR3 reads CAWRYNTEAFF. DNA of the CDR3: TGTGCCTGGAGGTACAACACTGAAGCTTTCTTT. The whole variable domain, remainder taken from reference TRBV30 and TRBJ1-1, is SQTIHQWPATLVQPVGSPLSLECTVEGTSNPNLYWYRQAAGRGLQLLFYSVGIGQISSEVPQNLSASRPQDRQFILSSKKLLLSDSGFYLCAWRYNTEAFFGQGTRLTVV.

The chain uses TRBV30 and TRBJ2-7, with D hard to call. The germline gives CDR1 GTSNPN, CDR2 SVGIG (reference sequence). The CDR3 has 13 residues. Trimming left V 2 bases short and J 0 bases short, with 8 bases between. Written as DNA, the CDR3 is TGTGCCTGGAGTTATGGGATCTCCTACGAGCAGTACTTC. Its translation: CAWSYGISYEQYF.

The chain carries TRBV29-1 and TRBJ2-7, with no clear D. The CDR3 contains 14 residues. Trimming removed 1 base from V and 3 bases from J, with 13 bases in between. Germline V gene sequence: CDR1 SQVTM, CDR2 ANQGSEA. CDR3 nucleotide sequence: TGCAGCGTTGAAGGAGTTCTCCCGGACTACGAGCAGTACTTC. It codes for CSVEGVLPDYEQYF.

This clone has just one count. The rearrangement links TRBV28 to TRBJ2-7, with 8 positions matching TRBD1. CDR3 size: 15 residues. Trimming took 6 bases from V and 6 from J; bases not matched to a gene: 13. Germline V gene data show CDR1 as MDHEN and CDR2 as SYDVKM. CDR3 loop: CASSHRGMRNPEQYF. Here the CDR3 DNA reads TGTGCCAGCAGCCACAGGGGGATGAGAAATCCCGAGCAGTACTTC.

This chain joins TRBV5-1 and TRBJ2-1, with 15 bases aligning to TRBD2. Germline CDR1 reads SGHRS; CDR2 reads YFSETQ. V was pared by 0 bases and J by 6 bases, with 7 bases of the junction left unmatched. CDR3 length: 18 amino acids. The CDR3 is CASSLGGTSGRHGNEQFF. The CDR3 DNA reads TGCGCCAGCAGCTTGGGCGGGACTAGCGGGAGGCATGGCAATGAGCAGTTCTTC.